This entry is about one T cell receptor beta chain. The antigen remains unidentified. The sample originates from a study of OX40 agonist ivuxolimab in advanced cancers. This CDR3 is built from 14 residues. Germline V lookup: CDR1 MNHNS, CDR2 SASEGT. Trimming left V 10 bases short and J 0 bases short, with 16 bases between. Clones were read by immunoSEQ multiplex PCR, and TCRdb kept only the in-frame ones, dropping some. The repertoire consists of around 63,000 clones, with roughly nine tenths occurring once and the leading ten covering more than 10%. Peripheral blood came from all dose cohorts at three timepoints. Study-wide points: Partial responders at 0.1-3.0 mg/kg had among the lowest clonal expansion. Expanded clones were, on average, more numerous in CD8+ T cells than in CD4+.

The chain links TRBV6-1 to TRBJ2-7; perhaps D is TRBD1 or TRBD2 (5 bases each). The sample here was CD4+ or CD8+ T cells sorted from blood, taken in a trial of the OX40 agonist ivuxolimab. The receptor's source is an adult with an advanced solid tumor such as melanoma, head and neck, liver or kidney cancer. CDR3 protein: CAILRDGSSYEQYF. The CDR3 DNA is TGTGCCATCTTGAGGGACGGTAGCTCCTACGAGCAGTACTTC.